This TCR beta chain is from a study of early stage breast cancer tumors (TCRdb year 2017). About the full investigation: Of the roughly 15 invasive breast tumors, about 13 were found to be estrogen receptor-positive, progesterone receptor-positive and HER2-negative. Of the roughly 12 ER+/PR+/HER2- tumors, eight were classified as invasive ductal carcinomas and four as invasive lobular carcinomas. On average, each sample had about 9.7-fold read coverage. A total of 2,651,842 templates, representing 850,000 to 1,400,000 unique clonotypes, were detected across all samples.

In the case of this clone: Its recognized antigen is unknown. The sample holds no much larger clone one base away, and base qualities are not on file.

Two independent genomic DNA replicates were amplified for each sample, with 0.5 ug used for blood and around 1.5 ug for tumor or normal breast. Following the manufacturer's instructions, the ImmunoSeq Intro kit was used to carry out TCRB sequencing on genomic DNA. Multiplex PCR was run for around 30 cycles using proprietary primers and spike-in control sequences for absolute quantification. Single-end 150-bp reads were used to sequence an 87-bp fragment covering the CDR3 and the flanking V and J genes. Each lane of an Illumina MiSeq running version 3.0 chemistry carried seven multiplexed samples, with two replicates apiece. For the original study's pipeline: Raw data were processed with the vendor's proprietary pipeline, and both replicates were merged into a single result per sample. Productive rearrangements sharing the V-gene family, CDR3 amino acid sequence and J-gene segment were defined as clonotypes. To compute clonality, the normalized Shannon entropy (Pielou evenness) of TCRB abundances was subtracted from 1. To estimate T cell density, the total number of templates was divided by the number of input cells, which was inferred from the amount of DNA input. Recon, run with its default parameters, was used to estimate overall repertoire diversity and clonality. A clonotype counted as tumor-enriched if its abundance in tumor exceeded 0.1% and was at least 32-fold higher than its abundance in normal breast. TCRdb retrieved this table from immuneACCESS and kept in-frame rearrangements only. Not all clones are present; in checked studies, unresolved V genes account for under half, and no reason is known for the remainder. For V, J and clone size, that table is used; D and trimming come from the DNA. The sample contains under 45,000 clones, approximately 74% of them found a single time. The ten largest clones add up to roughly 7.4% of the sample.

Study-level results and caveats: Approximately 2.5-fold higher T cell density and higher clonality were observed in tumors than in adjacent normal breast tissue. Enriched TCRB sequences shared across patients were found to be mostly commonly generated sequences that were unlikely to play an important role in the tumor microenvironment. Because the cohort was small, analysis by tumor subtype was not possible. Repertoires from blood and normal breast were more alike than repertoires from blood and tumor, and in about 90% of the 16 patients, comparing each tissue with blood separated tumor from normal. Chain pairing and functional markers such as CD4, CD8 and FOXP3 were not captured by bulk genomic DNA sequencing of unsorted cells.

The study profiled bulk TCR beta-chain repertoires in matched peripheral blood, tumor and adjacent normal breast tissue taken from some 17 patients with early-stage breast cancer. Before surgery, about 4.5-11 mL of whole blood was collected into EDTA tubes and then processed within 2 hours. Peripheral blood mononuclear cells were isolated by Ficoll-Paque centrifugation in SepMate-50 tubes. PBMCs were cryopreserved in 90% FBS with approximately 10% DMSO in aliquots of roughly 1.9 to 4.5 million cells and stored in liquid nitrogen. The Qiagen AllPrep DNA/RNA Mini kit was used for genomic DNA extraction. The sample comprised blood. The sequence derives from a person aged 60 to 70 with breast cancer.

CDR3 sequence: CASSATSGANVLTF. The base sequence is TGTGCCAGCAGCGCGACATCTGGGGCCAACGTCCTGACTTTC. The sequence is built from TRBV6-6 and TRBJ2-6, with the D segment identity uncertain. From the germline V gene (reference sequence), CDR1 is MNHNY and CDR2 is SVGAGI. Its CDR3 holds 14 amino acids, cysteine through phenylalanine. The read is trimmed to its CDR3 DNA, 42 bases read in frame from base 1. V and J are truncated by 6 bases and 1 base respectively, leaving an intervening sequence of 7 bases.